This T cell receptor beta chain emerged from a study of metastatic and nonmetastatic thyroid tumors. About the research overall: The study looked at repertoires side by side in blood and in tumor or nodule tissue from malignant and benign thyroid patients. Study-wide points: When malignant thyroid tumors were compared with benign nodules, TCR beta diversity was reportedly significantly higher in the malignant tumors. This held in both blood and tumor samples.

This clone was detected only a few times. What it binds is unknown. No patient received treatment before thyroid surgery. The length of the CDR3 is 14 residues. V lost 5 bases and J 6 bases, leaving 13 bases between the germline ends. Per germline, CDR1 LNHNV and CDR2 YYDKDF (reference sequence). Authors' data handling: Across clinicopathological groups, CDR3 differences served as the basis for building a distant-metastasis classifier for papillary thyroid cancer. TCRdb recomputed clones from the PCR reads via MiXCR. In this record, the V and J calls reflect TCRdb's handling and not the investigators' own analysis. The sample includes 35,000 to 40,000 clones, 25% to 30% of them seen just once.

Specimen: blood. This chain links TRBV15 with TRBJ1-4, with a tentative D call TRBD1 (6 bases). The sequence was obtained from a female donor with papillary thyroid cancer or a benign thyroid nodule (not recorded which). Some clones in this sample may be carry-over from other donors' samples. The CDR3 here is CATSSQGGYEKLFF. CDR3 coding DNA: TGTGCCACCAGCTCTCAAGGGGGTTATGAAAAACTGTTTTTT.